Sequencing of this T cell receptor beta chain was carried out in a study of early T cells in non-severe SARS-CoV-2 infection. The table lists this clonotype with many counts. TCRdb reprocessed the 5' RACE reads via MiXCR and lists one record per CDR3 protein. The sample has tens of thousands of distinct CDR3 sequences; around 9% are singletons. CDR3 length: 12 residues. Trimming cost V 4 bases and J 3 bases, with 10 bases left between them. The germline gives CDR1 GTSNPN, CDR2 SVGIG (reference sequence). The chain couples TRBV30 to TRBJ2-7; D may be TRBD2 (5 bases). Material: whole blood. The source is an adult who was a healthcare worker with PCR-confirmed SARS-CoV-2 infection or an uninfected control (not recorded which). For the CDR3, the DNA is TGTGCCTGGACGGTGAGCGGCTACGAGCAGTACTTC. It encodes CAWTVSGYEQYF.